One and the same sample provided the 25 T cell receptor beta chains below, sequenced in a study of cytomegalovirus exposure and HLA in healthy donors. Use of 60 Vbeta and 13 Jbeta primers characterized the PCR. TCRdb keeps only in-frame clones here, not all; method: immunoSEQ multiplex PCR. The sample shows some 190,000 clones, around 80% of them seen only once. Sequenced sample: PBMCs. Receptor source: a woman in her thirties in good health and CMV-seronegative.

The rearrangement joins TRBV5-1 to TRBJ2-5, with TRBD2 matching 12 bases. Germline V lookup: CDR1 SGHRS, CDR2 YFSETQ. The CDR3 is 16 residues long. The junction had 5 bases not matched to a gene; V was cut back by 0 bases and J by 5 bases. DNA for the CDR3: TGCGCCAGCAGCTTGGAATCTAGCGGGGGGGCGGAGACCCAGTACTTC. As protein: CASSLESSGGAETQYF. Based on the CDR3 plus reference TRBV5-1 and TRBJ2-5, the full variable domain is KAGVTQTPRYLIKTRGQQVTLSCSPISGHRSVSWYQQTPGQGLQFLFEYFSETQRNKGNFPGRFSGRQFSNSRSEMNVSTLELGDSALYLCASSLESSGGAETQYFGPGTRLLVL.

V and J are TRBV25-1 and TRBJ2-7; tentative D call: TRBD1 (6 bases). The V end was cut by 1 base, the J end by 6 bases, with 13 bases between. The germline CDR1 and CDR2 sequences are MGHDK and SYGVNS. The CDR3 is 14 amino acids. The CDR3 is CASSEFGTQGEQYF. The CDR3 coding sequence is TGTGCCAGCAGTGAATTTGGGACACAAGGCGAGCAGTACTTC.

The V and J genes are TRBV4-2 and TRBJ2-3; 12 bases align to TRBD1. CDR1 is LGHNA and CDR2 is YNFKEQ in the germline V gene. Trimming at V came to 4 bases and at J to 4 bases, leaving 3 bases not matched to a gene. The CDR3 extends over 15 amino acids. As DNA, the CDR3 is TGTGCCAGCAGCCTGGGACAGGGGGCCCCAGATACGCAGTATTTT. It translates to CASSLGQGAPDTQYF.

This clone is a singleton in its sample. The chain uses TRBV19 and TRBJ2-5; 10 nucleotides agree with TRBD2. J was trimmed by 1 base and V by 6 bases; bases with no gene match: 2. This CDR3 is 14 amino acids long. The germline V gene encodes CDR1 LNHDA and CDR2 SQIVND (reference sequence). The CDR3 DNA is TGTGCCAGTAGCAGGACTAGCGGCCAAGAGACCCAGTACTTC. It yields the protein CASSRTSGQETQYF.

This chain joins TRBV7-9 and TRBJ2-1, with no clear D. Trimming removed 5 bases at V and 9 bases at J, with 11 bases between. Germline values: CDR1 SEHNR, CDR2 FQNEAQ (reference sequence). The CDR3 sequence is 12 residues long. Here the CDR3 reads CASSPPVFEQFF. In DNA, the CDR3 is TGTGCCAGCAGCCCCCCTGTGTTTGAGCAGTTCTTC.

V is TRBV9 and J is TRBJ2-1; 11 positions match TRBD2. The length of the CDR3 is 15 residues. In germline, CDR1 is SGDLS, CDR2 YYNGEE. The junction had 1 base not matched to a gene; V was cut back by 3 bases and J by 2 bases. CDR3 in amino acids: CASSASGGTYNEQFF. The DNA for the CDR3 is TGTGCCAGCAGCGCTAGCGGGGGGACCTACAATGAGCAGTTCTTC.

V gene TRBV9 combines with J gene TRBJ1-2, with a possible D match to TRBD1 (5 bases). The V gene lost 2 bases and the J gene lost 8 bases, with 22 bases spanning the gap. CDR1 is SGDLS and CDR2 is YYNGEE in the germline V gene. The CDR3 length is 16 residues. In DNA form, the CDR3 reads TGTGCCAGCAGCGTTAATCGTGGGGCAGACGTGGAGGGCTACACCTTC. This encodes CASSVNRGADVEGYTF. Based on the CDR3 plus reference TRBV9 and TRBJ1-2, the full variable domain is DSGVTQTPKHLITATGQRVTLRCSPRSGDLSVYWYQQSLDQGLQFLIQYYNGEERAKGNILERFSAQQFPDLHSELNLSSLELGDSALYFCASSVNRGADVEGYTFGSGTRLTVV.

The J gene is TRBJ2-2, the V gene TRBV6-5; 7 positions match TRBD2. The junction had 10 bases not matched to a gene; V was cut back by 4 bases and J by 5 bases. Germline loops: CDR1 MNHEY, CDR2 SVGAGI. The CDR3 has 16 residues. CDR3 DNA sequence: TGTGCCAGCAGTTTGAGCGGGGCCTTAGGGACCGGGGAGCTGTTTTTT. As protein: CASSLSGALGTGELFF.

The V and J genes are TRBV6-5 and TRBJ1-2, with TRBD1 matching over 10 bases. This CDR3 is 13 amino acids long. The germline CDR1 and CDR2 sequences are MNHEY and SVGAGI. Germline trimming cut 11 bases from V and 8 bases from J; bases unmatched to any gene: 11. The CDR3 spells CAAGGTGVSGYTF. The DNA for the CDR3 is TGTGCCGCCGGCGGGACAGGGGTGAGCGGCTACACCTTC.

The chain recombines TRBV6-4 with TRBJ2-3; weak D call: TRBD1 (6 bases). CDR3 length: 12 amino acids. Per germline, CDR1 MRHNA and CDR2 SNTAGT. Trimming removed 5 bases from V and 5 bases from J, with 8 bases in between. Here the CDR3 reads CASSPGEDTQYF. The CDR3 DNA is TGTGCCAGCAGTCCAGGGGAAGATACGCAGTATTTT.

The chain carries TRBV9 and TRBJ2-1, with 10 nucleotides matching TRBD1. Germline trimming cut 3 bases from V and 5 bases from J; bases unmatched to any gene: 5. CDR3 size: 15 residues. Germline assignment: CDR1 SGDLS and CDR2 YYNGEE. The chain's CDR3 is CASSEGQGWNNEQFF. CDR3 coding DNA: TGTGCCAGCAGCGAGGGACAGGGGTGGAACAATGAGCAGTTCTTC.

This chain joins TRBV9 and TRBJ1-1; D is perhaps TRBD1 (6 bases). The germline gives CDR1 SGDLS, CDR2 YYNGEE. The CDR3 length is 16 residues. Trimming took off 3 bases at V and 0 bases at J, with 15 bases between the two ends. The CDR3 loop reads CASSAEPRTVNTEAFF. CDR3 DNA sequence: TGTGCCAGCAGCGCGGAACCAAGGACAGTGAACACTGAAGCTTTCTTT.

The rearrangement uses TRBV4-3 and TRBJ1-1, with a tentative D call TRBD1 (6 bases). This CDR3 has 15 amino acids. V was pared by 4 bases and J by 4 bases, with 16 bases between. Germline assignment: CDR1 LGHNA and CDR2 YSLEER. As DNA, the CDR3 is TGCGCCAGCAGCCTCATGGGGGGGGCTGGCACTGAAGCTTTCTTT. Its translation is CASSLMGGAGTEAFF.

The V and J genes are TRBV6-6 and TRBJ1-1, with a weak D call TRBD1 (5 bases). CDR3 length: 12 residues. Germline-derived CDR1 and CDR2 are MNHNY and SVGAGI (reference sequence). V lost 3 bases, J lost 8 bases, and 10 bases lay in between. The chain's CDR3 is CASSYGGGEAFF. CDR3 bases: TGTGCCAGCAGTTATGGGGGAGGGGAAGCTTTCTTT.

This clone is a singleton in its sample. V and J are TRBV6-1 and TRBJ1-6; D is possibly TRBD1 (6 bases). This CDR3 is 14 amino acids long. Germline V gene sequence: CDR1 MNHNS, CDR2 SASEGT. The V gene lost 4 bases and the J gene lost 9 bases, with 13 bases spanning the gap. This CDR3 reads CASSAYRDGSPLHF. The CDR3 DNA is TGTGCCAGCAGTGCTTACAGGGATGGTTCACCCCTCCACTTT.

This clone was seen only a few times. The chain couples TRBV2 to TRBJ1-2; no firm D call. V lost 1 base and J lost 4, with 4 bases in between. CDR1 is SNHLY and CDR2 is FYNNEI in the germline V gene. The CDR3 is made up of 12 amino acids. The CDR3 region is CASSEERYGYTF. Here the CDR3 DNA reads TGTGCCAGCAGTGAAGAGCGCTATGGCTACACCTTC.

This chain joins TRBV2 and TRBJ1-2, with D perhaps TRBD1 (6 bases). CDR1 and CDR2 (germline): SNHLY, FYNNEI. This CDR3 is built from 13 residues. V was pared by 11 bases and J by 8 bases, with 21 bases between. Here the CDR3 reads CAENGGGLNGYTF. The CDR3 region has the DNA TGTGCCGAGAATGGGGGGGGCTTGAACGGCTACACCTTC.

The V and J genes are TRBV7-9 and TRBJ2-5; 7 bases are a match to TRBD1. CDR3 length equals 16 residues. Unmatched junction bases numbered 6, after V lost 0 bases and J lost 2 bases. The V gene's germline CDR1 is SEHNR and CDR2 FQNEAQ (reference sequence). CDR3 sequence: CASSLAGQILQETQYF. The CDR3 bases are TGTGCCAGCAGCTTAGCGGGACAGATACTTCAAGAGACCCAGTACTTC.

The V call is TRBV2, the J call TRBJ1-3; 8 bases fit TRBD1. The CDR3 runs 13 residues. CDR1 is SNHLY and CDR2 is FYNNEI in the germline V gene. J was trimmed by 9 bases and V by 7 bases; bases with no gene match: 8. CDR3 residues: CASNGQGMGTIYF. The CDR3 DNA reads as TGTGCCAGCAACGGACAGGGAATGGGCACCATATATTTT.

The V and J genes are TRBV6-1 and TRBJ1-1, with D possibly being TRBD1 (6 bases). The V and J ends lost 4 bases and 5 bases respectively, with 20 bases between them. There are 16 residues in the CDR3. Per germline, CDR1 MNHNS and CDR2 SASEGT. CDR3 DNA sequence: TGTGCCAGCAGTGCTCGAACGGGGGGCAGTCCGACTGAAGCTTTCTTT. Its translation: CASSARTGGSPTEAFF.

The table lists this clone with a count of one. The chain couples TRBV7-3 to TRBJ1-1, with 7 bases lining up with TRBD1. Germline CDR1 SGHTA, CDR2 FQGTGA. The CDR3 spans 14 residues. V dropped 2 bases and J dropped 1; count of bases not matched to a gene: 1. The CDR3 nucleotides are TGTGCCAGCAGCTTATCAGGGGGGAACACTGAAGCTTTCTTT. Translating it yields CASSLSGGNTEAFF.

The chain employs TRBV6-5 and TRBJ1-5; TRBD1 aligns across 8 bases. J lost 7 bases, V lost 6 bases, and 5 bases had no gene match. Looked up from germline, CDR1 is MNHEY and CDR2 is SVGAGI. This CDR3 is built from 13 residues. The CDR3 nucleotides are TGTGCCAGCAGCCTCAGGGGGCCCCAGCCCCAGCATTTT. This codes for CASSLRGPQPQHF.

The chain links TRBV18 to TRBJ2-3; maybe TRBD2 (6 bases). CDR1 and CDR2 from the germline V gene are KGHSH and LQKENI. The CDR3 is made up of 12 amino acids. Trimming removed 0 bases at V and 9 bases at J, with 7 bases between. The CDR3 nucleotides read TGTGCCAGCTCACCACCGGAGGGAACGCAGTATTTT. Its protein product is CASSPPEGTQYF.

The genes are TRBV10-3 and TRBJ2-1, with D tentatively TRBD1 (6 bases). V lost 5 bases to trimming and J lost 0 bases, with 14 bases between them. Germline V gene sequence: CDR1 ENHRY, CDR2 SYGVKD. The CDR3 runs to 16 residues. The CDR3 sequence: CAISTTGLSSYNEQFF. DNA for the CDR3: TGTGCCATCAGTACAACAGGGCTTAGCTCCTACAATGAGCAGTTCTTC.

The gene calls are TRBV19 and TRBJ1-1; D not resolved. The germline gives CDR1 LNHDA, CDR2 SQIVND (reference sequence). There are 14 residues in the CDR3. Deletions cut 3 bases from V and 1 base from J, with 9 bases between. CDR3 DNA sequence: TGTGCCAGTAGTATGTCAGGATGGAACACTGAAGCTTTCTTT. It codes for CASSMSGWNTEAFF.